This entry concerns a single T cell receptor (beta chain). The sample holds one count of this clone. No cognate antigen has been identified for it. No much larger clone is present one base from it, and per-base qualities are unavailable. Participants in the prospective study were enrolled through a virtual design, were aged about 18 to 100 years, and lived in approximately 24 United States geographic areas. In the prospective study, cohorts were assigned on the basis of participant-reported clinical history obtained from a screening survey and a study questionnaire. ImmuneRACE Cohort 3 recovered participants were defined by two consecutive negative NP/OP PCR tests, healthcare professional clearance, or symptom resolution. In the prospective study, mobile phlebotomists collected whole blood, serum and a nasopharyngeal or oropharyngeal swab from each participant. Participants in the prospective study had the option to provide additional blood draws and questionnaires over a roughly two-month period. Before DNA extraction, blood samples from the prospective study were shipped at room temperature or frozen.

The data derive from a study of blood T cell repertoires in COVID-19 (dated by TCRdb to the early 2020s). With regard to the full study: Samples from collaborators originated in the United States, Italy and Spain and spanned both the acute and convalescent phases of COVID-19. The material from the prospective study consisted of cDNA or gDNA derived from T cells, B-cell-depleted T cells, or PBMCs. Subjects who had been exposed to COVID-19, were actively infected with it, or had recovered from it provided the deeply sampled blood TCRbeta repertoires that made up the dataset. The repertoires were released in a freely available public database meant as a resource for research on the immune response to SARS-CoV-2. Samples were obtained from the ongoing ImmuneRACE study (first 160 participants) and from about 1,300 subjects provided by 6 global collaborators. The sample metadata nearly always contained a de-identified subject ID, COVID-19 status, age in years and sex. Where HLA class I and class II types were available, the types were taken from metadata supplied by the sample provider, not from assay-based typing.

Beyond this particular receptor, the publication reports: The amount of clinical and demographic metadata varied by source and participant and was provided uncurated.

TCRbeta CDR3 regions were amplified from genomic DNA using the immunoSEQ Assay, a bias-controlled multiplex PCR. On the authors' methods: The number of nucleated cells in each sample was estimated from the amplification of reference gene primers within the assay. Sequence reads were collapsed and filtered to measure the absolute abundance of every unique TCRbeta CDR3 rearrangement. For each sample, productive Simpson clonality was calculated as the square root of Simpson's diversity index over productive rearrangements. The clones in this table, taken by TCRdb from immuneACCESS, are in-frame only. Not every clone is retained; where verified, under half of the shortfall comes from an unresolved V gene, and the cause of the rest is unknown. Clonal size and the V and J genes are those of that table, whereas D and trimming came from the DNA. The sample has 280,000 or so clones on record, around 85% of them singletons. The top ten clonotypes cover roughly 2.5% of the sample.

The receptor's source is a woman in her fifties or sixties who had recovered from COVID-19. Sequences were obtained from PBMCs or T cells enriched from blood (not recorded which).

The nucleotides read TGTGCCAGCTCAGATCCGGGACAGGCGAATGAAAAACTGTTTTTT. Its protein reads: CASSDPGQANEKLFF. The sequence is built from TRBV18 and TRBJ1-4; TRBD1 matches 8 bases in the middle. The germline V gene gives CDR1 as KGHSH and CDR2 as LQKENI. The V end gives up 5 bases and the J end 5 bases, leaving 7 bases in the junction not matched to a gene. Counted from cysteine to phenylalanine, this CDR3 has 15 amino acids. Solely the CDR3 DNA is kept, with 45 bases framed from the first base.